The 20 T cell receptor beta chains given below trace back to one sample, sequenced in a study of glioma-infiltrating T cells. TCR alpha and beta CDR3 regions were amplified from RNA using iRepertoire nested multiplex PCR. From the multiplex PCR reads, TCRdb called clonotypes with MiXCR, one entry per CDR3 protein. The table shows around 120,000 distinct CDR3 sequences, with roughly a quarter occurring only once. Sequencing was performed on glioma tissue, nonneoplastic brain tissue, or PBMCs (not recorded which). These receptors came from a human donor with low-grade glioma or glioblastoma, undergoing nonglioma brain surgery, or in good health (not recorded which).

With respect to this clonotype: Possible read error: a much larger clone is one base away. This chain links TRBV27 with TRBJ1-1; no clear D. V gave up 10 bases and J gave up 0 bases, with 21 bases separating them. This CDR3 has 16 residues. The germline V gene has CDR1 MNHEY and CDR2 SMNVEV (reference sequence). In DNA, the CDR3 is TGTGCCACCAGCAGAGAGCGGGCCAGATTGAACACTGAAGCTTTCTTT. This gives the protein CATSRERARLNTEAFF.

Worth noting for this clonotype: A single base separates this from a much larger clone, so it may be a read error. J is TRBJ2-3 and V is TRBV15, with D possibly TRBD2 on 6 matching bases. CDR3 length equals 16 residues. The V end lost 1 base, the J end lost 2 bases, and 13 bases lay between the germline ends. Germline V lookup: CDR1 LNHNV, CDR2 YYDKDF (reference sequence). For the CDR3, the DNA is TGTGCCACCAGCAGAGCGATTAGCGGAAACACAGATACGCAGTATTTT. It specifies CATSRAISGNTDTQYF.

Of note for this clonotype: A much larger clone lies a single base off, so this may be a read error. The missing conserved phenylalanine or tryptophan at the end of this CDR3 makes a read error likely. The rearrangement links TRBV6-5 to TRBJ2-3, with D unclear. Germline CDR1 MNHEY, CDR2 SVGAGI. The CDR3 totals 16 residues. Between the trimmed V and J ends, which lost 2 bases and 2 bases, there was a span of 14 bases. The CDR3 loop reads CASSYHSRSSTDTQYL. CDR3 coding DNA: TGTGCCAGCAGTTACCACTCTAGGAGCTCCACAGATACGCAGTATCTT.

The sample holds many counts of this clonotype. The V and J genes are TRBV27 and TRBJ1-1; D is unresolved. The CDR3 covers 14 residues. Trimming cost V 5 bases and J 1 base, with 11 bases left between them. Germline CDR1 and CDR2: MNHEY and SMNVEV (reference sequence). The chain's CDR3 is CASSLQTGNTEAFF. In nucleotides, the CDR3 is TGTGCCAGCAGTCTTCAGACGGGGAACACTGAAGCTTTCTTT.

V gene TRBV19 combines with J gene TRBJ2-6; D remains ambiguous. Trimming shortened V by 8 bases and J by 4 bases, and 12 bases separated the two germline ends. The CDR3 has 14 amino acids. Germline assignment: CDR1 LNHDA and CDR2 SQIVND (reference sequence). CDR3 region: CASWAARGANVLTF. In nucleotides, the CDR3 is TGTGCCAGTTGGGCGGCGCGGGGGGCCAACGTCCTGACTTTC.

This chain connects TRBV3-1 to TRBJ1-1; 7 bases match TRBD1. Losses at the gene ends were 8 bases for V and 5 bases for J; bases not matched to a gene: 8. Germline values: CDR1 LGHDT, CDR2 YNNKEL (reference sequence). The length of the CDR3 is 13 residues. CDR3 coding DNA: TGTGCCAGCGACCGACAGGGAGGAACTGAAGCTTTCTTT. Its protein is CASDRQGGTEAFF.

The V and J genes are TRBV7-9 and TRBJ1-4; D gene ambiguous. The CDR3 covers 14 residues. The germline V gene encodes CDR1 SEHNR and CDR2 FQNEAQ (reference sequence). V was shortened by 3 bases and J by 8 bases, with 13 bases between the two germline ends. The CDR3 here is CASSFGIGREKLFF. CDR3 sequence (DNA): TGTGCCAGCAGCTTTGGGATAGGAAGGGAAAAACTGTTTTTT.

The sample holds many counts of this clonotype. The chain is built from TRBV6-1 and TRBJ1-2; D is perhaps TRBD1 (5 bases). The germline CDR1 and CDR2 sequences are MNHNS and SASEGT. Trimming shortened V by 6 bases and J by 4 bases, and 12 bases separated the two germline ends. The CDR3 has 13 amino acids. DNA for the CDR3: TGTGCCAGCAGCCCGGACACCATCTATGGCTACACCTTC. Translating it yields CASSPDTIYGYTF.

This clonotype has just a few counts. V is TRBV4-1 and J is TRBJ2-5; 9 nucleotides align to TRBD1. CDR3 length: 17 residues. The trim removed 1 base at V and 2 bases at J, leaving 8 bases unmatched. Germline CDR1 reads MGHRA; CDR2 reads YSYEKL. In DNA, the CDR3 is TGCGCCAGCAGCCAAGCCCCCCCCGGGACAGGGCAAGAGACCCAGTACTTC. Amino acids: CASSQAPPGTGQETQYF.

The chain carries TRBV20-1 and TRBJ2-1, with 9 bases lining up with TRBD2. Germline V lookup: CDR1 DFQATT, CDR2 SNEGSKA (reference sequence). This CDR3 is built from 18 residues. V lost 0 bases to trimming and J lost 4 bases; unmatched junction nucleotides: 13. The CDR3 is CSARDLGGGGARYNEQFF. The CDR3 DNA reads as TGCAGTGCTAGAGATCTTGGGGGCGGGGGGGCCCGGTACAATGAGCAGTTCTTC.

This clonotype was recorded at least ten times. As DNA, the CDR3 is TGCAGTGCTATGAGGGACACCTACGAGCAGTACGTC. Its translation is CSAMRDTYEQYV. This sequence joins TRBV20-1 and TRBJ2-7, with D possibly matching TRBD1 (6 bases). Per germline, CDR1 DFQATT and CDR2 SNEGSKA (reference sequence). Trimming removed 4 bases at V and 2 bases at J, with 9 bases between. There are 12 residues in the CDR3.

This chain joins TRBV29-1 and TRBJ2-5; TRBD2 aligns across 13 bases. The CDR3 is 14 amino acids. Germline lookup yields CDR1 SQVTM and CDR2 ANQGSEA. V trimming: 5 bases; J trimming: 5 bases; junction bases outside the gene matches: 5. The CDR3: CSVLGLAGKETQYF. As DNA, the CDR3 is TGCAGCGTTCTGGGACTAGCGGGGAAGGAGACCCAGTACTTC.

The chain links TRBV5-1 to TRBJ2-6; possibly TRBD2 for D (5 bases). Germline CDR1 SGHRS, CDR2 YFSETQ. Trimming shortened V by 4 bases and J by 0 bases, and 11 bases separated the two germline ends. The CDR3 runs to 16 residues. DNA of the CDR3: TGCGCCAGCAGCGCCAGACGGGACTCTGGGGCCAACGTCCTGACTTTC. Translation gives CASSARRDSGANVLTF.

This clonotype has ten or more counts. The chain is built from TRBV6-1 and TRBJ1-5; D is unresolved. CDR3 length: 11 residues. Per germline, CDR1 MNHNS and CDR2 SASEGT. V was cut by 10 bases and J by 1 base, with 5 bases left in between. The CDR3 loop reads CATSSNQPQHF. CDR3 coding DNA: TGTGCCACCTCGAGCAATCAGCCCCAGCATTTT.

V and J are TRBV19 and TRBJ1-5; the match to TRBD1 covers 7 bases. V was pared by 7 bases and J by 3 bases, with 9 bases of the junction left unmatched. The CDR3 length is 15 residues. CDR1 is LNHDA and CDR2 is SQIVND in the germline V gene (reference sequence). CDR3 region: CASTTGQRINQPQHF. The CDR3 nucleotides read TGTGCCAGTACCACGGGACAGCGCATCAATCAGCCCCAGCATTTT.

Concerning this clonotype itself: A read error may produce the germline difference seen at one junction end. The CDR3 DNA sequence: TGCGCCAGCAGCCAAGAAGCCAGGTCCGGGGAGCTGTTTTTT. Amino acid sequence: CASSQEARSGELFF. This chain connects TRBV7-2 to TRBJ2-2; D is unresolved. This CDR3 is 14 amino acids long. CDR1 and CDR2 (germline): SGHTA, FQGNSA. The entire variable domain, with the rest obtained from reference TRBV7-2 and TRBJ2-2, is as follows: GAGVSQSPSNKVTEKGKDVELRCDPISGHTALYWYRQSLGQGLEFLIYFQGNSAPDKSGLPSDRFSAERTGGSVSTLTIQRTQQEDSAVYLCASSQEARSGELFFGEGSRLTVL.

By share of the sample, this clonotype is medium-sized. This rearrangement joins TRBV20-1 to TRBJ2-7; D possibly corresponds to TRBD2 (5 bases). CDR3 length equals 12 residues. Germline CDR1 is DFQATT and CDR2 is SNEGSKA (reference sequence). The germline V and J ends were trimmed by 1 base and 7 bases, with 11 bases remaining between them. The CDR3 sequence: CSARASSGEQYV. CDR3 nucleotides: TGCAGTGCTAGAGCTAGCTCGGGTGAGCAGTACGTC.

Of note for this clonotype: Its ends do not fully match the called genes, so a read error is possible. This chain links TRBV7-9 with TRBJ1-1; a possible D gene is TRBD1 (5 bases). Germline loops: CDR1 SEHNR, CDR2 FQNEAQ (reference sequence). The CDR3 contains 16 residues. The CDR3 DNA reads TGTGCCAGCAGCACAGGCCGTAGTCACCTGAACGCTGAAGCTTTCTTT. It yields the protein CASSTGRSHLNAEAFF.

The chain links TRBV7-3 to TRBJ2-3, with a possible D match to TRBD2 (7 bases). The CDR3 covers 16 residues. Trimming removed 2 bases at V and 0 bases at J, with 12 bases between. From germline, CDR1 is SGHTA and CDR2 FQGTGA. CDR3 sequence (DNA): TGTGCCAGCAGCTTATTGCCGGGGGGCAGCACAGATACGCAGTATTTT. Translated, it gives CASSLLPGGSTDTQYF.

This clonotype was seen only a few times. This sequence joins TRBV11-2 and TRBJ2-1, with 7 bases matching TRBD2. Germline V gives CDR1 SGHAT, CDR2 FQNNGV. The CDR3 is 13 residues long. With 2 bases clipped from V and 6 bases from J, the junction kept 1 base outside the gene matches. In DNA form, the CDR3 reads TGTGCCAGCAGCTTAAGCGGGACCAATGAGCAGTTCTTC. This encodes CASSLSGTNEQFF. The full variable domain, completed using reference TRBV11-2 and TRBJ2-1, is EAGVAQSPRYKIIEKRQSVAFWCNPISGHATLYWYQQILGQGPKLLIQFQNNGVVDDSQLPKDRFSAERLKGVDSTLKIQPAKLEDSAVYLCASSLSGTNEQFFGPGTRLTVL.